The text below deals with one T cell receptor (beta chain). The antigen this receptor binds is unknown. No per-base quality is available; no much larger clone lies one base away. Library creation used 5' RACE. The data were produced on an Illumina HiSeq 2000. Template switching added a universal primer binding site, and the final cDNA carried a unique molecular identifier that allowed TCR cDNA molecules to be counted accurately. Specific primers in the conserved constant-segment region were used to synthesize first-strand cDNA for the TCR alpha and beta chains. To control for contamination, each cDNA library was double barcoded with a SMART-Mk sample barcode plus Illumina barcodes. TruSeq adapter sequences and Illumina sample barcodes were added in two successive PCR steps. Sequencing of the TCR alpha and beta cDNA libraries was done on the Illumina HiSeq platform using custom primers. The published analysis was carried out like this. MiGEC was used to process raw reads and extract unique molecular identifiers, and MiXCR was used to find CDR3 positions. Recombination models were inferred per individual with the repgenHMM and IGoR tools using an EM algorithm. Shared clonotypes were analyzed with the tcR package in R, and sharing was normalized by the product of cloneset sizes. To study raw recombination without the effects of thymic and clonal selection, out-of-frame nonproductive sequences were analyzed. TCRdb trimmed public reads at Q25 via fastp, called clones via MiXCR and kept in-frame beta chains. CDR3 protein sequences are deduplicated, and each keeps its most common genes and DNA. TCRdb assigned the V and J calls; the authors' analysis was not used. The sample includes about 700,000 distinct CDR3 sequences, with 8.5% to 9% observed a single time. The leading ten clones occupy approximately 0.89% of the sample.

All donors were healthy Caucasians. The twin cohort consisted of three pairs of female monozygotic twins, all aged roughly 18 to 29 years. Peripheral blood mononuclear cells were used as the source from which RNA for TCR libraries was isolated. The data derive from a study of identical twins (dated by TCRdb to 2016 to 2017). Concerning the study at large: The study deep-sequenced TCR alpha and beta repertoires from monozygotic twins, unrelated adults of various ages and cord blood to test whether fetal clonotypes persist. To rule out contamination, the twin experiments were replicated at different times with different library preparation protocols. Study-level results and caveats: Conclusions relied on cross-sectional statistical analysis, since the same donors could not be followed over many years. Abundant cord blood beta clonotypes had fewer insertions, young adult naive repertoires showed a similar but weaker trend, and memory repertoires showed no such trend. Compared with coincidental sharing between unrelated individuals, an excess of low generation-probability sequences was observed among out-of-frame TCR alpha sequences shared between twins. Invariant T cells such as MAIT and iNKT could partly confound zero-insertion analyses, though diverse VJ usage argued against this for most clonotypes. The excess sharing between twins in beta out-of-frame sequences was weaker because fewer shared sequences reduced the signal-to-noise ratio. Recombination models systematically underestimated out-of-frame TCR alpha sharing in monozygotic twins but agreed with sharing between unrelated individuals.

The CDR3, cysteine through phenylalanine, is 15 amino acids long. Of the read, only the CDR3 DNA is kept; its 45 bases are in frame from base 1. For this chain, trimming is 5 bases at the V end and 2 bases at the J end, and the number of junction bases without a gene match is 7. CDR1 and CDR2 were assigned from the germline V gene (reference sequence) as DFQATT and SNEGSKA. These data also featured in a second study, about yellow fever vaccine responses in identical twins. From the second report: According to the authors, the vaccine-induced T cell response in identical twins seemed to be partly convergent and partly specific to each individual. In identical twins, the study followed T cell clones that responded to the vaccine with precision.

Sequencing used PBMCs. The V gene is TRBV20-1 and the J gene is TRBJ2-3, and 10 bases in between align with TRBD2. The clonotype was recovered from a woman in her late teens or twenties in good health. CDR3 protein: CSAGLAVLLTDTQYF. The DNA sequence is as follows: TGCAGTGCTGGACTAGCGGTCCTTCTCACAGATACGCAGTATTTT.